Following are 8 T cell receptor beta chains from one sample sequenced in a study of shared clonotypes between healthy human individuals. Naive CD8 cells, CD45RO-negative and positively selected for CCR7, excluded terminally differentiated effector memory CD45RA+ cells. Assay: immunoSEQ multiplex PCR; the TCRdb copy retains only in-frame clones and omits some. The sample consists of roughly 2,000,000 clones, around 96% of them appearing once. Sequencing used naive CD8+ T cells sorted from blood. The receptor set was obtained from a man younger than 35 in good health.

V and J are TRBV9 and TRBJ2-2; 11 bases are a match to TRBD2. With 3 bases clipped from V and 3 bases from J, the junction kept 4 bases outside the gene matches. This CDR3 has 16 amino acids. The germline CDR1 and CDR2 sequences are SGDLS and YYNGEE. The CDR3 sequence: CASSDTSGRHTGELFF. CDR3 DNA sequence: TGTGCCAGCAGCGACACTAGCGGGAGACACACCGGGGAGCTGTTTTTT.

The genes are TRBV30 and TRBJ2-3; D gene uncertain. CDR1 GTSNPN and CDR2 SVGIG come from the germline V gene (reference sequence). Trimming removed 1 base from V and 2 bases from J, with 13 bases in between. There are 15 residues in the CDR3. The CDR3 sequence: CAWSENDGPTDTQYF. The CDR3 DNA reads TGTGCCTGGAGTGAAAATGACGGCCCCACAGATACGCAGTATTTT. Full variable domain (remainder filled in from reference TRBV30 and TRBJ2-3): SQTIHQWPATLVQPVGSPLSLECTVEGTSNPNLYWYRQAAGRGLQLLFYSVGIGQISSEVPQNLSASRPQDRQFILSSKKLLLSDSGFYLCAWSENDGPTDTQYFGPGTRLTVL.

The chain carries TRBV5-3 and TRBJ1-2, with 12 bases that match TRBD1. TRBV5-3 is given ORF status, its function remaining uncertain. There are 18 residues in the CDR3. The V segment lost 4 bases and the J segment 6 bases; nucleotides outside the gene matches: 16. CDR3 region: CARSPPDESGQGADGYTF. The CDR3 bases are TGTGCCAGAAGCCCCCCCGACGAGTCGGGACAGGGGGCTGATGGCTACACCTTC.

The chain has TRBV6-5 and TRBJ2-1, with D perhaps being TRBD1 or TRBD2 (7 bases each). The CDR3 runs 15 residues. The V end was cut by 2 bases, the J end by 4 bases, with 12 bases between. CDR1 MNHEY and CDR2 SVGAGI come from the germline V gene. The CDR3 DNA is TGTGCCAGCAGTTACGGGCAGGGGGGGTACAATGAGCAGTTCTTC. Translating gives CASSYGQGGYNEQFF.

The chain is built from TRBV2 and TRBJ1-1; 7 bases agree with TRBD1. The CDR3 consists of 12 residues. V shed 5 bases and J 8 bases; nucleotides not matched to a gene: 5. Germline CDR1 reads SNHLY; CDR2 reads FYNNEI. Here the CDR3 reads CASSWTGPEAFF. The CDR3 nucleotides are TGTGCCAGCAGTTGGACAGGCCCGGAAGCTTTCTTT.

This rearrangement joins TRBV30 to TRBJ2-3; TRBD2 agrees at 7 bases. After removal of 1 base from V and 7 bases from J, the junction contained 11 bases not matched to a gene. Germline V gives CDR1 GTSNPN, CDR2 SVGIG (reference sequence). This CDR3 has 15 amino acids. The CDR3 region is CAWSGWGGKENTQYF. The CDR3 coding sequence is TGTGCCTGGAGTGGCTGGGGGGGGAAGGAAAATACGCAGTATTTT.

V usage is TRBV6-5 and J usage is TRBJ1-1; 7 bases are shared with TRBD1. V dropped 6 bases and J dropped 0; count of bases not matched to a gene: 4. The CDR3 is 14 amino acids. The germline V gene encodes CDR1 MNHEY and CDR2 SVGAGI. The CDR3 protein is CASRPQGMNTEAFF. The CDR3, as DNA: TGTGCCAGCAGACCACAGGGGATGAACACTGAAGCTTTCTTT.

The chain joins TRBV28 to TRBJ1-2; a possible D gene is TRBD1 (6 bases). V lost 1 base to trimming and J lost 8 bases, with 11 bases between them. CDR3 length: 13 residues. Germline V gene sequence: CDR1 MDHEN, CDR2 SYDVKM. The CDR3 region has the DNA TGTGCCAGCAGTTTATACGGGGGCTGGGGCTACACCTTC. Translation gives CASSLYGGWGYTF.